Ten or more counts support the clone carrying this TCR beta chain. A library of TCRbeta sequences, prepared with unique molecular identifiers, was generated. TCRdb reprocessed the PCR reads with MiXCR, giving one entry per CDR3 protein. Among roughly 500,000 distinct CDR3 sequences listed, around 12% were seen once. These data are taken from a study of T-cell reconstitution after alpha-beta-depleted transplantation in children. The source of this sequence is a human donor who donated a stem cell graft to a child with combined immunodeficiency. The input for sequencing was PBMCs from the stem cell graft donor, taken from the stem cell graft.

The CDR3 region has the DNA TGTGCCAGCAGCTTAGAGGTCGCGCAGTACTTC. Its translation is CASSLEVAQYF. V and J are TRBV7-2 and TRBJ2-7, with D hard to call. There are 11 residues in the CDR3. Trimming shortened V by 1 base and J by 9 bases, and 7 bases separated the two germline ends. Germline CDR1 is SGHTA and CDR2 is FQGNSA.